This is a list of T cell receptor beta chains from one sample in a study of STAT5B mutations in CD4+ large granular lymphocyte leukemia. Sequenced by immunoSEQ multiplex PCR; TCRdb stores in-frame clones only, minus some. Among roughly 35,000 clones listed, roughly two thirds were seen once. The sample consisted of CD4+ T cells from blood buffy coats. The receptors derive from a human donor in good health. The CDR3 runs from the conserved cysteine through the conserved F or W. Clone size, where shown, is once, few, many, or a class for clones that have expanded.

abundance	v_gene	j_gene	CDR3aa
.	TRBV7-2	TRBJ1-4	CASSLGTAEKLFF
.	TRBV2	TRBJ1-3	CASSDLGNTIYF
few	TRBV7-9	TRBJ2-2	CASSLSGSINTGELFF
.	TRBV5-1	TRBJ2-1	CASSTRTSGVYNEQFF
.	TRBV6-1	TRBJ2-5	CASSENRGTQETQYF
.	TRBV10-3	TRBJ2-5	CAISESRQRGETQYF
.	TRBV7-9	TRBJ2-5	CASSSARDRGETQYF
once	TRBV5-1	TRBJ2-1	CASSFYPTSGGSRGNEQFF
.	TRBV6-1	TRBJ1-2	CASSVAGRVDGYTF
.	TRBV29-1	TRBJ1-3	CSVGDGGWGNTIYF
few	TRBV7-9	TRBJ1-2	CASPNGRGYGYTF
.	TRBV11-2	TRBJ1-1	CASSSRGAEAFF
.	TRBV19	TRBJ1-4	CASGSGLLGTNEKLFF
.	TRBV15	TRBJ2-1	CATSRGTSGGVVNEQFF
few	TRBV4-1	TRBJ1-2	CASSQEQGTSQYGYTF
.	TRBV9	TRBJ2-3	CASSGLGTGGTDTQYF
.	TRBV27	TRBJ1-6	CASSFFQDNSPLHF
.	TRBV7-8	TRBJ1-4	CASSGHRATNEKLFF
.	TRBV4-2	TRBJ1-6	CASRWTGDINNSPLHF
.	TRBV19	TRBJ1-5	CASSVGQEGNQPQHF
once	TRBV7-2	TRBJ1-2	CASSSRGLGYGYTF
few	TRBV19	TRBJ1-5	CASSGASNQPQHF